One and the same sample provided the 20 T cell receptor beta chains below, sequenced in a study of blood T cell repertoires in COVID-19. The method was immunoSEQ multiplex PCR; TCRdb's version includes in-frame clones alone and lacks a portion of them. The sample lists fewer than 450,000 clones, about nine tenths seen once, with more than 5% in the top ten. The sequencing sample was made of peripheral blood. These receptors all come from a woman in her forties or fifties with COVID-19, enrolled during active disease.

The chain is built from TRBV30 and TRBJ1-5; D is unclear. V was pared by 2 bases and J by 1 base, with 9 bases between. The CDR3 is 14 residues long. CDR1 is GTSNPN and CDR2 is SVGIG in the germline V gene (reference sequence). The CDR3 nucleotides read TGTGCCTGGAGTAATAGCCCAAGCAATCAGCCCCAGCATTTT. This codes for CAWSNSPSNQPQHF.

The chain couples TRBV11-2 to TRBJ1-5, with TRBD1 identical over 8 bases. This CDR3 has 15 amino acids. With V trimmed by 1 base and J by 4 bases, 3 bases remained unmatched. Germline V CDR1 and CDR2: SGHAT, FQNNGV. The CDR3 sequence is CASSLAGGANQPQHF. The CDR3 bases are TGTGCCAGCAGCTTAGCAGGGGGCGCGAATCAGCCCCAGCATTTT.

The gene calls are TRBV30 and TRBJ1-6; no clear D gene. The germline V gene encodes CDR1 GTSNPN and CDR2 SVGIG (reference sequence). Trimming stripped 4 bases from V and 10 bases from J, with 14 bases between. The CDR3 totals 13 residues. The CDR3 DNA reads as TGTGCCTGGACGGACTTCCGACCGTCACCCCTCCACTTT. It is translated as CAWTDFRPSPLHF.

The chain joins TRBV10-3 to TRBJ2-2, with 7 bases matching TRBD2. V shed 0 bases, J shed 5 bases, and the junction held 12 bases outside the gene matches. The CDR3 is 18 residues long. The V gene's germline CDR1 is ENHRY and CDR2 SYGVKD. The chain's CDR3 is CAISESTQAGVGTGELFF. Written as DNA, the CDR3 is TGTGCCATCAGTGAGTCGACTCAGGCGGGAGTGGGGACCGGGGAGCTGTTTTTT.

The chain carries TRBV2 and TRBJ1-1; 7 bases line up with TRBD1. CDR3 length equals 17 residues. Germline CDR1 reads SNHLY; CDR2 reads FYNNEI. J was trimmed by 1 base and V by 1 base; bases with no gene match: 9. The CDR3 reads CASSEVETGKQNTEAFF. The CDR3 nucleotides are TGTGCCAGCAGTGAAGTGGAGACAGGGAAGCAGAACACTGAAGCTTTCTTT.

The chain is built from TRBV27 and TRBJ2-7; tentatively, D is TRBD1 (5 bases). The CDR3 extends over 19 amino acids. The germline V gene encodes CDR1 MNHEY and CDR2 SMNVEV (reference sequence). V dropped 0 bases and J dropped 0 bases, with 21 bases sitting between them. CDR3 sequence reads: CASSLSSLKMDTSSYEQYF. The CDR3 nucleotides are TGTGCCAGCAGTTTATCGAGCCTTAAGATGGACACAAGCTCCTACGAGCAGTACTTC.

This chain links TRBV7-9 with TRBJ1-1; no definite D call. CDR3 length equals 14 residues. The ends were cut back, 3 bases at V and 4 bases at J, with 12 bases in the middle. Germline V CDR1 and CDR2: SEHNR, FQNEAQ (reference sequence). The CDR3 nucleotides are TGTGCCAGCAGCTTGGCGACGGGGTTCACTGAAGCTTTCTTT. Translating gives CASSLATGFTEAFF. Full variable domain (remainder filled in from reference TRBV7-9 and TRBJ1-1): DTGVSQNPRHKITKRGQNVTFRCDPISEHNRLYWYRQTLGQGPEFLTYFQNEAQLEKSRLLSDRFSAERPKGSFSTLEIQRTEQGDSAMYLCASSLATGFTEAFFGQGTRLTVV.

This chain uses TRBV12-3 or TRBV12-4 with TRBJ2-3; possible D gene TRBD2, 6 bases. CDR3 length equals 13 residues. Deletions cut 8 bases from V and 7 bases from J, with 16 bases between. CDR3 in DNA: TGTGCCAGCCATCGAGATCGGGGGAATACGCAGTATTTT. This codes for CASHRDRGNTQYF.

CDR3 bases: TGTGCCAGCAGCTTAAACGACAGGGGAAGTCAGCCCCAGCATTTT. Its protein product is CASSLNDRGSQPQHF. The chain is built from TRBV7-6 and TRBJ1-5; 8 nucleotides match TRBD1. V shed 2 bases and J 6 bases; nucleotides not matched to a gene: 6. The CDR3 sequence is 15 residues long. Germline V gene sequence: CDR1 SGHVS, CDR2 FNYEAQ.

This chain connects TRBV5-1 to TRBJ2-3; no clear D. Germline assignment: CDR1 SGHRS and CDR2 YFSETQ. With 0 bases removed from V and 0 bases from J, the gap between germline ends came to 11 bases. The CDR3 loop spans 16 amino acids. The CDR3 coding sequence is TGCGCCAGCAGCTTGGCCCCCCTAACGAGCACAGATACGCAGTATTTT. It yields the protein CASSLAPLTSTDTQYF.

The CDR3 nucleotides are TGTGCCAGCAGCACCCGGGGTAGCAATCAGCCCCAGCATTTT. Its translation: CASSTRGSNQPQHF. The J gene is TRBJ1-5, the V gene TRBV3-1 (or the pseudogene TRBV3-2); unclear D gene. V lost 5 bases to trimming and J lost 0 bases, with 8 bases between them. CDR1 is LGHDT, CDR2 YNNKEL, per germline (reference sequence). The CDR3 totals 14 residues.

The chain recombines TRBV5-4 with TRBJ2-3; 10 bases agree with TRBD2. V lost 0 bases to trimming and J lost 6 bases; unmatched junction nucleotides: 10. Per germline, CDR1 SGHNT and CDR2 YYREEE (reference sequence). The CDR3 contains 17 residues. CDR3 DNA sequence: TGTGCCAGCAGCTTGGCCGGGCTAGCGGGAGACGTCGATACGCAGTATTTT. Its protein is CASSLAGLAGDVDTQYF.

The CDR3 DNA reads as TGCGCCAGCAGCTACGAATCAGGGAACTACGAGCAGTACTTC. This codes for CASSYESGNYEQYF. The chain joins TRBV5-1 to TRBJ2-7; D is perhaps TRBD1 (5 bases). In germline, CDR1 is SGHRS, CDR2 YFSETQ. V was shortened by 3 bases and J by 3 bases, with 13 bases between the two germline ends. The CDR3 has 14 residues.

Here the CDR3 reads CASSPLAGVPGELFF. The CDR3 DNA reads as TGTGCCAGCAGCCCACTAGCGGGAGTCCCCGGGGAGCTGTTTTTT. The chain uses TRBV6-5 and TRBJ2-2, with 11 positions matching TRBD2. In germline, CDR1 is MNHEY, CDR2 SVGAGI. This CDR3 has 15 residues. The V gene end was trimmed by 6 bases and the J gene end by 6 bases; junction bases not matched to a gene: 6.

The rearrangement links TRBV29-1 to TRBJ1-1, with TRBD1 identical over 8 bases. The CDR3 is 11 residues long. The germline V gene has CDR1 SQVTM and CDR2 ANQGSEA. After removal of 7 bases from V and 9 bases from J, the junction contained 7 bases not matched to a gene. In nucleotides, the CDR3 is TGCAGCGCCTCACAGGGGGAGAAAGCTTTCTTT. Protein sequence: CSASQGEKAFF.

The chain is built from TRBV27 and TRBJ1-5, with TRBD1 matching over 11 bases. The V and J ends lost 3 bases and 2 bases, in that order; junction bases with no gene match: 9. This CDR3 has 18 residues. CDR1 is MNHEY, CDR2 SMNVEV, per germline (reference sequence). The CDR3 coding sequence is TGTGCCAGCAGTTTCTCCCGGACAGGGGGCCGGGGCAATCAGCCCCAGCATTTT. It yields the protein CASSFSRTGGRGNQPQHF.

The chain carries TRBV6-5 and TRBJ1-1; maybe TRBD1 (5 bases). The CDR3 loop spans 12 amino acids. Deletions cut 6 bases from V and 10 bases from J, with 15 bases between. The germline V gene encodes CDR1 MNHEY and CDR2 SVGAGI. The DNA for the CDR3 is TGTGCCAGCAGCTCGACAGAATTCGTAGCTTTCTTT. Translation: CASSSTEFVAFF.

The chain recombines TRBV5-4 with TRBJ1-1; D not resolved. Trimming left V 0 bases short and J 11 bases short, with 17 bases between. The CDR3 is made up of 14 amino acids. Per germline, CDR1 SGHNT and CDR2 YYREEE (reference sequence). The CDR3 DNA is TGTGCCAGCAGCTTGGAGTCGCAAAGACGAGCGGCTTTCTTT. Protein sequence: CASSLESQRRAAFF.

This chain uses TRBV5-1 with TRBJ2-3; 7 nucleotides line up with TRBD1. The CDR3 has 15 amino acids. Germline V lookup: CDR1 SGHRS, CDR2 YFSETQ. The J segment lost 3 bases and the V segment lost 0 bases, leaving 4 bases of the junction unmatched. As DNA, the CDR3 is TGCGCCAGCAGCTTGGGACAGGGCAGGACAGATACGCAGTATTTT. Its protein is CASSLGQGRTDTQYF.

The chain joins TRBV6-6 to TRBJ1-1; no clear D. Trimming removed 2 bases from V and 5 bases from J, with 9 bases in between. Germline V gives CDR1 MNHNY, CDR2 SVGAGI (reference sequence). The CDR3 sequence is 13 residues long. The CDR3 DNA sequence: TGTGCCAGCAGTTACGATCCGGGGACTGAAGCTTTCTTT. Protein sequence: CASSYDPGTEAFF.